This T cell receptor (beta chain) is drawn from a study of blood T cells in healthy people across ages (dated by TCRdb to the mid-2010s). At the level of the whole study: In model experiments, roughly one uniquely barcoded TCR beta cDNA molecule per two T cells was captured by template switching. To track age-related changes in TCR beta repertoire diversity, the study relied on deep sequencing normalized with unique cDNA molecular identifiers. Four age groups were formed from the donors: young (average approximately 15 years), middle-aged (less than 40), aged (under 70) and long-lived (roughly 88). Two additional independent replicas of 1 million unique cDNA reads from the same blood draw were analyzed for two donors (one aged 18 to 29 and one aged 80 or older). General conclusions and limits of the study: The percentage of naive T cells measured by flow cytometry correlated strongly with observed TCR beta diversity. Compared with the aged group, the long-lived group had more naive CD4+ T cells, fewer expanded clones and increased TCR diversity, suggesting age selection. Estimates of total diversity from one million sequenced T cells were regarded as lower bounds and underestimates. Observed TCR beta diversity per million T cells fell roughly linearly with age, and a significant reduction was already apparent by age roughly 40. The CMV infection status of donors was not known, potentially confounding age-related changes in expanded clonotypes. Since profiling was done on bulk unsorted PBMCs, naive and antigen-experienced compartments could not be conclusively compared.

Libraries were prepared through 5' RACE. The sequencer was an Illumina HiSeq 2500. A second PCR of roughly 7 to 11 cycles was run with a J-beta primer mix and a sample-barcoded 5' primer. Each TCR beta cDNA molecule received a unique molecular identifier from a template-switch 5' adaptor carrying 12 random nucleotides. At least 2.5 million CDR3-containing paired-end reads were obtained from each sample. First-strand cDNA synthesis was performed from all RNA using the Mint cDNA synthesis kit, with priming by a TRBC-specific oligonucleotide. After uracil-DNA glycosylase treatment, a first 18-cycle PCR used universal primers M1SS and BC2_uni_R on all cDNA. In the original analysis: For normalization, 1 million high-quality reads were randomly selected from each sample, with every read carrying a distinct molecular identifier. Reads sharing molecular identifiers were discarded rather than binned into consensus sequences. MiTCR, run with a Q25 quality threshold and the strictest error-elimination algorithm, handled CDR3 identification, clonotype clustering and error correction. A nonparametric unseen species model using Euler transformation provided a lower-bound estimate of total TCR beta diversity. TCRdb handled the public reads itself, with Q25 trimming in fastp and clone calling in MiXCR, and kept productive beta chains. Rows merge per CDR3 protein into single entries with the most common DNA and genes. These V and J calls rely on TCRdb rather than the paper's analysis. The sample yields 450,000 to 650,000 distinct CDR3 sequences; 24% were counted once. The ten largest clones take up roughly 9.4% of the sample.

The sample holds a few counts of this clonotype. Its specific antigen is unknown. The input lacks base qualities; no much larger clone sits a single base away. Compared with germline, V lacks 4 bases and J lacks 2 bases; bases without a gene match: 7. As encoded in the germline V gene, CDR1 is LGHNA while CDR2 is YSLEER. The CDR3 spans 15 residues, from the cysteine through the phenylalanine. Only the CDR3 region is kept as DNA, spanning 45 bases read in frame from base 1. The donors were 40 or so Caucasian individuals from Russia, aged roughly 6 to 100 years, who were systemically healthy. Around 9.7 milliliters of peripheral blood were collected from each donor into EDTA-treated Vacutainer tubes. Ficoll-Paque density-gradient centrifugation was used to isolate PBMCs, with at least 6.5 million obtained per sample. Total RNA, at least 5 micrograms per sample, was extracted from PBMCs with Trizol reagent. For every donor, an aliquot of PBMCs went through flow cytometry to measure the percentages of naive CD45RAhigh/CD27high T cells.

This same sample was also part of a study on T cells of mothers and their children. As the second study states: Nine systemically healthy Caucasian individuals served as donors, namely three mothers together with their six children. cDNA synthesis consumed the entire amount of extracted RNA, loaded at approximately 1.5 ug RNA in each 15 ul reaction. Sample barcodes and 2-4 random nucleotides were added via the M1S primer in the second PCR. More than 8 million TCR beta CDR3 reads were obtained from each mother, and about 3 million reads were obtained from each child. Thymic selection similarly shapes TCR recombination output in related and unrelated pairs, with minor effect from inherited differences. Normalized repertoire overlap was always found to be slightly, but never significantly, higher in related mother-child pairs than in unrelated mother-child pairs. With a sensitivity of around 97 clones per million clonotypes, no persistent microchimeric T cell clones were detected. Deep NGS was used in the study to compare the TCR beta repertoires of mothers and children and to look for features that separate related mother-child pairs from unrelated individuals. On average, the children were approximately 11 +/- 4 years old, while the mothers were roughly 40 +/- 4 years old. After adapter ligation with NEBNext reagents, the libraries were sequenced on Illumina HiSeq 2000 with 100+100 nt paired-end reads. To prevent cross-contamination, the mother and child libraries were prepared one month apart and sequenced in separate runs. For each donor, between about 500,000 and 2,200,000 distinct TCR beta clonotypes were identified. Naive TCR beta clonotypes were estimated from low-frequency clonotypes matched to each donor's FACS-determined naive share, without sorting.

The receptor comes from a boy aged 5-17 years in good health. The rearranged chain carries TRBV4-3 and TRBJ2-7; 8 nucleotides in the junction match TRBD1. Sequenced sample: blood. The CDR3: CASSPGQGQAYEQYF. The DNA is TGCGCCAGCAGCCCCGGACAGGGCCAGGCCTACGAGCAGTACTTC.